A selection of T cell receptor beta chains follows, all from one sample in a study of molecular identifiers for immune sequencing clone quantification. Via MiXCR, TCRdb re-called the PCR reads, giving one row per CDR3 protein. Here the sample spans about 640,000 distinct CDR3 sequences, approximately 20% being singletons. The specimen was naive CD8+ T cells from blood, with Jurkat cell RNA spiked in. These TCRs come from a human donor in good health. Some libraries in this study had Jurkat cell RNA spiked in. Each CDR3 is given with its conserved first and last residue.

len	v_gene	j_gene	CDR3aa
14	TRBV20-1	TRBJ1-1	CSARGGGLNTEAFF
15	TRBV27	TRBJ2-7	CASSSGAGSSYEQYF
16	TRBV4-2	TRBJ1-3	CASSQDNRESGNTIYF
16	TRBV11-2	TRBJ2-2	CASRKPGQGVTGELFF
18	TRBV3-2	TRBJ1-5	CASSQAGQGKGSNQPQHF
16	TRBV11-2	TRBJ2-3	CASSSSSGGALDTQYF
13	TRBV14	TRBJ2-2	CASSQEAPGELFF
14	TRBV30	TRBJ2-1	CAWSVESTYNKQFF
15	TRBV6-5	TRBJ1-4	CASSPWTGGDEKLFF
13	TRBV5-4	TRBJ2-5	CATNRDTQETQYF
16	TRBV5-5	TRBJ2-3	CASSTFLAGVPDTQYF
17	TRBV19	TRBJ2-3	CASTPRDRGGILDTQYF
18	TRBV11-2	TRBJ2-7	CASSLRVSLSPLPYEQYF
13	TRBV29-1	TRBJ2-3	CSVEGPVSDTQYF
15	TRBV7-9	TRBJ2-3	CASSFLAESSDTQYF
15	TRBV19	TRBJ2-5	CASSSGQGLWETQYF
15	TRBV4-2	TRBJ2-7	CASSQGDRVSYEQYF
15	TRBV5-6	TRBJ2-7	CASSLSLGHSYEQYF
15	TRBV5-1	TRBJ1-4	CASSLADGIREKLFF
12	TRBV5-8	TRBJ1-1	CASSLESPEAFF
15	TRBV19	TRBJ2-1	CASSTGQGQYNEQFF
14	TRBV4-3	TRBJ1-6	CASSQDVVNSPLHF
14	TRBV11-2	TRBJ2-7	CASSLPGQTYEQYF
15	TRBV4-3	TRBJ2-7	CASSQVLTDSYEQYF
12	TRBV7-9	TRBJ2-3	CASSPAGDTQYF
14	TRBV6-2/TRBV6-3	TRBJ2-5	CASSYETHQETQCF
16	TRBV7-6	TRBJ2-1	CASSQRGPTTNNEQFF